The 20 T cell receptor beta chains below all came from one sample that was sequenced in a study of blood T cell repertoires in COVID-19 (dated by TCRdb to about 2020). To prepare the library, the immunoSEQ multiplex PCR assay was applied. Sourced from immuneACCESS, this table was stored by TCRdb with only in-frame sequences that have V and J called. A share of the clones is absent; for the studies checked, an unresolved V gene accounts for under half, and the remainder has no known explanation. This sample gives approximately 290,000 clones in total; approximately 83% of them show up just once. Of the sample, 3.5% to 5.5% is held by the ten largest clones. Sequencing was performed on PBMCs or T cells enriched from blood (not recorded which). Receptors were obtained from a woman aged 30 to 39 who had recovered from COVID-19.

This sequence joins TRBV4-1 and TRBJ2-4, with 12 bases fitting TRBD1. Germline V gene data show CDR1 as MGHRA and CDR2 as YSYEKL. The CDR3 contains 21 residues. V shed 0 bases and J 1 base; nucleotides not matched to a gene: 13. CDR3 sequence (DNA): TGCGCCAGCAGCCAAGATCCCACCGGGGACAGGGGGCTGTTGGCCAAAAACATTCAGTACTTC. Its translation is CASSQDPTGDRGLLAKNIQYF.

This sequence joins TRBV29-1 and TRBJ1-1; D perhaps matches TRBD1 (5 bases). Trimming took off 6 bases at V and 3 bases at J, with 17 bases between the two ends. In germline, CDR1 is SQVTM, CDR2 ANQGSEA. The CDR3 consists of 14 residues. CDR3 loop: CSVSGLLMDTEAFF. Here the CDR3 DNA reads TGCAGCGTGTCGGGACTGCTTATGGACACTGAAGCTTTCTTT. The full variable domain, with the rest looked up from reference TRBV29-1 and TRBJ1-1, is SAVISQKPSRDICQRGTSLTIQCQVDSQVTMMFWYRQQPGQSLTLIATANQGSEATYESGFVIDKFPISRPNLTFSTLTVSNMSPEDSSIYLCSVSGLLMDTEAFFGQGTRLTVV.

This clone was observed a single time. The chain is built from TRBV5-1 and TRBJ1-3, with a weak D call TRBD1 (5 bases). Germline values: CDR1 SGHRS, CDR2 YFSETQ. V was pared by 4 bases and J by 2 bases, with 10 bases between. The CDR3 totals 14 residues. CDR3 amino acids: CASSITGAGNTIYF. The CDR3 DNA follows: TGCGCCAGCAGCATTACGGGGGCTGGAAACACCATATATTTT.

This chain joins TRBV3-1 (or the pseudogene TRBV3-2) and TRBJ2-7; 7 bases line up with TRBD2. Germline V gives CDR1 LGHDT, CDR2 YNNKEL (reference sequence). V lost 1 base, J lost 6 bases, and 3 bases stayed unmatched. This CDR3 has 13 residues. The CDR3 DNA reads as TGTGCCAGCAGCCAAGTTAGCGGGCTCGAGCAGTACTTC. Its translation is CASSQVSGLEQYF.

V and J are TRBV5-4 and TRBJ2-2; TRBD1 matches at 9 bases. J gave up 7 bases and V 4 bases, and 14 bases lay outside the gene matches. The germline V gene encodes CDR1 SGHNT and CDR2 YYREEE (reference sequence). CDR3 length: 17 amino acids. CDR3 DNA: TGTGCCAGCAGCCTTTTACGGGACAGGGCGGTGGGCGGGGAGCTGTTTTTT. Translation: CASSLLRDRAVGGELFF.

The chain couples TRBV7-9 to TRBJ2-7; 7 bases line up with TRBD2. The CDR3 extends over 13 amino acids. From germline, CDR1 is SEHNR and CDR2 FQNEAQ (reference sequence). V shed 5 bases and J 4 bases; nucleotides not matched to a gene: 5. CDR3 nucleotide sequence: TGTGCCAGCAGCCAAAGCGGGGTGTACGAGCAGTACTTC. As protein: CASSQSGVYEQYF.

In DNA form, the CDR3 reads TGTGCCTGGATCTTGGGGGGAAACACTGAAGCTTTCTTT. Its protein product is CAWILGGNTEAFF. The gene calls are TRBV30 and TRBJ1-1; tentative D call: TRBD1 (5 bases). V was cut by 4 bases and J by 2 bases, with 11 bases left in between. CDR1 and CDR2 from the germline V gene are GTSNPN and SVGIG (reference sequence). This CDR3 has 13 residues.

This clone was seen only once. The chain employs TRBV23-1 and TRBJ1-2; 7 bases fit TRBD1. TRBV23-1 is an ORF for which the function is uncertain. The CDR3 extends over 14 amino acids. V shed 3 bases, J shed 5 bases, and the junction held 6 bases outside the gene matches. The CDR3 DNA follows: TGCGCCAGCAGTCATTCGGACAGGAAATATGGCTACACCTTC. Protein product: CASSHSDRKYGYTF.

A few counts support this clone. The V call is TRBV12-5, the J call TRBJ1-1; D remains unclear. In germline, CDR1 is LGHNT, CDR2 FRNRAP. This CDR3 region has 14 residues. V was pared by 3 bases and J by 0 bases, with 8 bases between. The CDR3 DNA sequence: TGTGCTAGTGGTTTAATAGTGCTGAACACTGAAGCTTTCTTT. It translates to CASGLIVLNTEAFF.

V usage is TRBV30 and J usage is TRBJ2-3, with 9 bases matching TRBD2. With 4 bases clipped from V and 1 base from J, the junction kept 3 bases outside the gene matches. Germline V CDR1 and CDR2: GTSNPN, SVGIG (reference sequence). The CDR3 sequence is 14 residues long. CDR3 amino acids: CAWTPSGGTDTQYF. CDR3 nucleotide sequence: TGTGCCTGGACGCCTAGCGGGGGCACAGATACGCAGTATTTT.

This chain links TRBV3-1 (or the pseudogene TRBV3-2) with TRBJ1-2; 8 positions match TRBD1. The CDR3 totals 14 residues. V gave up 4 bases and J gave up 2 bases; unmatched junction bases: 3. The germline V gene encodes CDR1 LGHDT and CDR2 YNNKEL (reference sequence). For the CDR3, the DNA is TGTGCCAGCAGCCCCGGACAGGGAAACTATGGCTACACCTTC. It yields the protein CASSPGQGNYGYTF.

CDR3 in DNA: TGTGCCAGCAGCACCACTCCGGGACAGGTCTATGGCTACACCTTC. Its protein is CASSTTPGQVYGYTF. The rearrangement joins TRBV5-6 to TRBJ1-2; 8 positions agree with TRBD1. The CDR3 covers 15 residues. The V gene end was trimmed by 4 bases and the J gene end by 4 bases; junction bases not matched to a gene: 9. Germline CDR1 and CDR2: SGHDT and YYEEEE.

The J gene is TRBJ1-3, the V gene TRBV7-8; tentative D call: TRBD1 (5 bases). The length of the CDR3 is 16 residues. The germline V and J ends were trimmed by 2 bases and 1 base, with 12 bases remaining between them. Germline V gives CDR1 SGHVS, CDR2 FQNEAQ. The CDR3 here is CASSLYQGSSGNTIYF. The DNA for the CDR3 is TGTGCCAGCAGCTTATACCAGGGCTCATCTGGAAACACCATATATTTT. Drawing the rest from reference TRBV7-8 and TRBJ1-3, the complete variable domain is GAGVSQSPRYKVAKRGQDVALRCDPISGHVSLFWYQQALGQGPEFLTYFQNEAQLDKSGLPSDRFFAERPEGSVSTLKIQRTQQEDSAVYLCASSLYQGSSGNTIYFGEGSWLTVV.

The V gene is TRBV30, the J gene TRBJ2-2; D not resolved. V was pared by 8 bases and J by 5 bases, with 6 bases between. The germline V gene encodes CDR1 GTSNPN and CDR2 SVGIG (reference sequence). There are 10 residues in the CDR3. CDR3 in amino acids: CAGQTGELFF. In nucleotides, the CDR3 is TGTGCCGGGCAGACCGGGGAGCTGTTTTTT.

This clone was seen a few times. Other DNA sequences in the same sample also yield this CDR3. This sequence joins TRBV24-1 and TRBJ1-1; TRBD1 agrees at 8 bases. There are 15 residues in the CDR3. CDR1 and CDR2 from the germline V gene are KGHDR and SFDVKD. After removal of 3 bases from V and 1 base from J, the junction contained 3 bases not matched to a gene. This CDR3 is CATSDPGTGNTEAFF. In nucleotides, the CDR3 is TGTGCCACCAGTGATCCCGGGACAGGGAACACTGAAGCTTTCTTT.

The chain employs TRBV7-9 and TRBJ1-1; D is undetermined. Between the trimmed V and J ends, which lost 2 bases and 6 bases, there was a span of 7 bases. Germline CDR1 reads SEHNR; CDR2 reads FQNEAQ (reference sequence). The CDR3 runs to 12 residues. The CDR3 region has the DNA TGTGCCAGCAGCTTACCGGGGTCTGAAGCTTTCTTT. Amino acids: CASSLPGSEAFF.

This clone was counted between two and nine times. The chain links TRBV30 to TRBJ2-6; maybe TRBD1 (5 bases). CDR3 length: 16 residues. CDR1 is GTSNPN and CDR2 is SVGIG in the germline V gene (reference sequence). Trimming removed 0 bases from V and 0 bases from J, with 9 bases in between. CDR3 amino acids: CAWSVLGHSGANVLTF. The DNA for the CDR3 is TGTGCCTGGAGTGTACTCGGACACTCTGGGGCCAACGTCCTGACTTTC.

The chain combines TRBV18 with TRBJ1-6; D might be TRBD1 (5 bases). Germline V lookup: CDR1 KGHSH, CDR2 LQKENI. The V and J ends lost 3 bases and 3 bases respectively, with 6 bases between them. The CDR3 totals 14 residues. The chain's CDR3 is CASSPDNYNSPLHF. The CDR3 DNA sequence: TGTGCCAGCTCACCGGACAACTATAATTCACCCCTCCACTTT.

This rearrangement joins TRBV5-6 to TRBJ1-5, with 7 bases matching TRBD1. Germline assignment: CDR1 SGHDT and CDR2 YYEEEE. This CDR3 region has 14 residues. The V segment lost 4 bases and the J segment 9 bases; nucleotides outside the gene matches: 10. Here the CDR3 DNA reads TGTGCCAGCAGCCGAGGGACAGCCTATCGGCCCCAGCATTTT. Translated, it gives CASSRGTAYRPQHF.

This chain joins TRBV18 and TRBJ2-6, with D perhaps matching TRBD2 (5 bases). Trimming removed 3 bases at V and 2 bases at J, with 14 bases between. Germline CDR1 is KGHSH and CDR2 is LQKENI. The CDR3 contains 17 residues. CDR3 protein: CASSPTLGVTGANVLTF. The CDR3 DNA reads TGTGCCAGCTCACCTACCCTGGGAGTAACTGGGGCCAACGTCCTGACTTTC.